This T cell receptor beta chain was captured in a study of blood T cell repertoires in COVID-19. Overall study: Whether acute or convalescent, the COVID-19 samples came from the United States, Italy and Spain. Sample material is recorded as cDNA or gDNA derived from T cells, B-cell-depleted T cells, or PBMCs.

V dropped 6 bases and J dropped 4 bases, with 13 bases sitting between them. Germline V gene data show CDR1 as MNHEY and CDR2 as SVGAGI. CDR3 size: 14 residues. This clone was detected a few times. In the authors' workflow: Cell counts per sample came from amplifying reference gene primers. Sequencing was performed with immunoSEQ multiplex PCR; in TCRdb, only in-frame clones are kept and a portion is missing. That table furnishes V, J and clone size, whereas the DNA furnished D and trimming. This table has 270,000 or so clones, about 80% appearing once. V and J are TRBV6-5 and TRBJ1-5; D perhaps matches TRBD1 (6 bases). Input material: peripheral blood. The receptor's source is a human donor in a cohort sampled during active COVID-19. This CDR3 is CASRLTGKNQPQHF. CDR3 nucleotide sequence: TGTGCCAGCAGGCTAACAGGGAAGAATCAGCCCCAGCATTTT.